What follows describes a single T cell receptor beta chain. The record originates from a study of patients and donors after allogeneic stem cell transplantation. Germline V gives CDR1 SGHTA, CDR2 FQGTGA. V was cut by 3 bases and J by 10 bases, with 12 bases left in between. The CDR3 consists of 12 residues. TCRdb used MiXCR to reprocess the RT-PCR reads, holding one entry per CDR3 protein. The profile covers roughly 940,000 distinct CDR3 sequences, with more than 15% appearing a single time and around 6% taken by the ten largest. This chain links TRBV7-3 with TRBJ1-1; D is perhaps TRBD1 (5 bases). Material for sequencing was blood, either unsorted or a sorted T cell fraction (not recorded which). The receptor comes from a human donor who was either an allogeneic HSCT recipient or a stem cell or donor lymphocyte infusion donor (not recorded which). It is not recorded whose cells these are; they may come from a transplant donor. CDR3 DNA: TGTGCCAGCAGCTTGGGGCAGGGTGGAGCTTTCTTT. Its protein is CASSLGQGGAFF.